These 10 T cell receptor beta chains originate from one sample sequenced in a study of blood T cell repertoires in COVID-19. The method was immunoSEQ multiplex PCR; TCRdb's version includes in-frame clones alone and lacks a portion of them. The sample has some 56,000 clones; more than 70% are singletons. Material for sequencing was peripheral blood. These receptors were obtained from a human donor in a cohort sampled during active COVID-19.

The chain couples TRBV9 to TRBJ2-1, with D possibly matching TRBD1 (6 bases). The CDR3 spans 15 residues. Trimming took off 2 bases at V and 3 bases at J, with 12 bases between the two ends. From germline, CDR1 is SGDLS and CDR2 YYNGEE. The DNA for the CDR3 is TGTGCCAGCAGCGTCGACAGGAACATCTACAATGAGCAGTTCTTC. This codes for CASSVDRNIYNEQFF. Based on the CDR3 plus reference TRBV9 and TRBJ2-1, the full variable domain is DSGVTQTPKHLITATGQRVTLRCSPRSGDLSVYWYQQSLDQGLQFLIQYYNGEERAKGNILERFSAQQFPDLHSELNLSSLELGDSALYFCASSVDRNIYNEQFFGPGTRLTVL.

The CDR3, as DNA: TGTGCCGGAACCTGGGACAGGGGTGGGGAGCTGTTTTTT. Translation: CAGTWDRGGELFF. The genes are TRBV5-4 and TRBJ2-2; 10 bases agree with TRBD1. The CDR3 extends over 13 amino acids. The germline gives CDR1 SGHNT, CDR2 YYREEE (reference sequence). V was clipped by 10 bases and J by 8 bases; unmatched bases: 8.

The V and J genes are TRBV5-8 and TRBJ1-4, with a possible D match to TRBD1 (5 bases). The germline V gene encodes CDR1 SGHTS and CDR2 YDEGEE. This CDR3 region has 16 residues. Trimming removed 0 bases at V and 3 bases at J, with 12 bases between. Here the CDR3 reads CASSLALTVSNEKLFF. The DNA for the CDR3 is TGTGCCAGCAGCTTGGCCTTGACAGTTTCTAATGAAAAACTGTTTTTT. The complete variable domain, with remaining parts taken from reference TRBV5-8 and TRBJ1-4, reads EAGVTQSPTHLIKTRGQQATLRCSPISGHTSVYWYQQALGLGLQFLLWYDEGEERNRGNFPPRFSGRQFPNYSSELNVNALELEDSALYLCASSLALTVSNEKLFFGSGTQLSVL.

This chain links TRBV6-6 with TRBJ1-2; TRBD1 aligns across 9 bases. The CDR3 extends over 15 amino acids. Germline CDR1 reads MNHNY; CDR2 reads SVGAGI (reference sequence). V dropped 7 bases and J dropped 8; count of bases not matched to a gene: 14. CDR3 protein: CASISGLGQGSGYTF. The DNA for the CDR3 is TGTGCCAGCATCTCGGGATTAGGACAGGGGTCCGGCTACACCTTC.

This sequence joins TRBV5-1 and TRBJ1-5; 8 bases match TRBD1. Germline CDR1 and CDR2: SGHRS and YFSETQ. The CDR3 has 14 amino acids. Trimming took 4 bases from V and 5 from J; bases not matched to a gene: 5. CDR3 region: CASSGGQGDQPQHF. The CDR3, as DNA: TGCGCCAGCAGCGGAGGACAGGGTGATCAGCCCCAGCATTTT. The full variable domain, rest sourced from reference TRBV5-1 and TRBJ1-5, is KAGVTQTPRYLIKTRGQQVTLSCSPISGHRSVSWYQQTPGQGLQFLFEYFSETQRNKGNFPGRFSGRQFSNSRSEMNVSTLELGDSALYLCASSGGQGDQPQHFGDGTRLSIL.

V is TRBV11-2 and J is TRBJ2-7, with 8 bases aligning to TRBD1. Germline lookup yields CDR1 SGHAT and CDR2 FQNNGV. V was pared by 5 bases and J by 4 bases, with 7 bases of the junction left unmatched. The CDR3 runs 14 residues. This chain's CDR3 is CASSPHGQGYEQYF. CDR3 in DNA: TGTGCCAGCAGCCCCCATGGACAGGGTTACGAGCAGTACTTC.

The J gene is TRBJ2-7, the V gene TRBV5-6; no definite D call. Looked up from germline, CDR1 is SGHDT and CDR2 is YYEEEE. The CDR3 covers 12 residues. Trimming cost V 0 bases and J 9 bases, with 10 bases left between them. CDR3 loop: CASSLGVRGQYF. The CDR3, as DNA: TGTGCCAGCAGCTTGGGCGTACGAGGGCAGTACTTC.

This clone was seen a single time. The rearrangement links TRBV5-6 to TRBJ2-3; D remains unclear. Deletions cut 1 base from V and 3 bases from J, with 9 bases between. The length of the CDR3 is 14 residues. Germline V lookup: CDR1 SGHDT, CDR2 YYEEEE. The DNA of the CDR3 is TGTGCCAGCAGCTTGTTTTCAGTGACAGATACGCAGTATTTT. This translates into CASSLFSVTDTQYF.

The V gene is TRBV5-6, the J gene TRBJ2-1; 11 nucleotides match TRBD2. CDR1 is SGHDT and CDR2 is YYEEEE in the germline V gene. The J segment lost 5 bases and the V segment lost 1 base, leaving 5 bases of the junction unmatched. This CDR3 spans 16 amino acids. The CDR3 is CASSLSASGRNNEQFF. For the CDR3, the DNA is TGTGCCAGCAGCTTGTCGGCTAGCGGGAGGAACAATGAGCAGTTCTTC.

The rearrangement uses TRBV11-3 and TRBJ2-1; possibly TRBD1 for D (6 bases). The V end was cut by 3 bases, the J end by 7 bases, with 7 bases between. The CDR3 loop spans 12 amino acids. Germline V CDR1 and CDR2: SGHNT, YENEEA. As DNA, the CDR3 is TGTGCCAGCAGCTTTGGGACAAATGAGCAGTTCTTC. Its protein is CASSFGTNEQFF.